This entry describes one TCR beta chain. CDR3 size: 14 residues. Germline V CDR1 and CDR2: SGHRS, YFSETQ. The ends lost 1 base at V and 5 bases at J; junction bases unmatched: 4. In the source study's methods: Researchers report that nucleated cell counts were estimated from reference gene primer amplification. The method was immunoSEQ multiplex PCR; TCRdb's version includes in-frame clones alone and lacks a portion of them. That table supplies the V and J calls and clone size; D and trimming were determined from the DNA. The sample contains fewer than 200,000 clones, 84% of which appear only once. This sample stems from a study of blood T cell repertoires in COVID-19. About the study: COVID-19 samples, acute and convalescent, were from the United States, Italy and Spain. T cells, B-cell-depleted T cells, or PBMCs provided the cDNA or gDNA that served as material.

The J gene is TRBJ2-5, the V gene TRBV5-1; 8 nucleotides line up with TRBD2. The source material was peripheral blood. This TCR was sampled from a man aged 40-50 years who had recovered from COVID-19. CDR3 region: CASSLTGGGETQYF. In nucleotides, the CDR3 is TGCGCCAGCAGCTTGACGGGAGGGGGTGAGACCCAGTACTTC.